These 24 T cell receptor beta chains were all obtained from the same sample, sequenced in a study of blood T cell repertoires in COVID-19. Using immunoSEQ multiplex PCR, the repertoire was profiled, and TCRdb retains in-frame clones only, with some absent. The sample lists roughly 250,000 clones; about nine tenths were seen once. The source material was PBMCs or T cells enriched from blood (not recorded which). The receptors shown here come from a woman between 40 and 55 years old with acute COVID-19.

On this clone: Other DNA variants within this sample encode the same CDR3. The chain combines TRBV2 with TRBJ1-1, with TRBD1 matching over 11 bases. The CDR3 covers 13 residues. Germline V CDR1 and CDR2: SNHLY, FYNNEI. The ends lost 8 bases at V and 5 bases at J; junction bases unmatched: 4. The CDR3 nucleotides are TGTGCCAGCTCGGACAGGGGGCTGACTGAAGCTTTCTTT. Translation gives CASSDRGLTEAFF. Combining the CDR3 with reference TRBV2 and TRBJ1-1 gives the whole variable domain EPEVTQTPSHQVTQMGQEVILRCVPISNHLYFYWYRQILGQKVEFLVSFYNNEISEKSEIFDDQFSVERPDGSNFTLKIRSTKLEDSAMYFCASSDRGLTEAFFGQGTRLTVV.

The chain has TRBV18 and TRBJ2-3; D may be TRBD1 (5 bases). The CDR3 has 14 amino acids. Germline V gives CDR1 KGHSH, CDR2 LQKENI. V lost 9 bases, J lost 0 bases, and 13 bases lay in between. This chain's CDR3 is CASARDSSTDTQYF. The DNA for the CDR3 is TGTGCCAGTGCCCGCGACAGTAGCACAGATACGCAGTATTTT.

V usage is TRBV5-4 and J usage is TRBJ2-2; D gene ambiguous. CDR1 and CDR2 (germline): SGHNT, YYREEE (reference sequence). The V end was cut by 4 bases, the J end by 0 bases, with 10 bases between. The CDR3 length is 15 residues. In DNA, the CDR3 is TGTGCCAGCAGCCTCACCGGGTCGAACACCGGGGAGCTGTTTTTT. Translating it yields CASSLTGSNTGELFF.

The V call is TRBV2, the J call TRBJ2-1, with 10 bases matching TRBD2. The CDR3 extends over 16 amino acids. The trim removed 4 bases at V and 3 bases at J, leaving 6 bases unmatched. Germline V lookup: CDR1 SNHLY, CDR2 FYNNEI. The CDR3 DNA reads as TGTGCCAGCAGTGTGAAAATAGCGGGAGGCTACAATGAGCAGTTCTTC. Translating gives CASSVKIAGGYNEQFF.

The rearrangement uses TRBV9 and TRBJ1-3; TRBD1 matches 8 bases. The germline V gene has CDR1 SGDLS and CDR2 YYNGEE. CDR3 size: 16 residues. V trimming: 0 bases; J trimming: 0 bases; junction bases outside the gene matches: 2. The CDR3 DNA reads as TGTGCCAGCAGCGTAGAAGGGACAGGCTCTGGAAACACCATATATTTT. Amino acid sequence: CASSVEGTGSGNTIYF.

This clone was counted once. The CDR3 loop is CASSRKATAHEQYF. Written as DNA, the CDR3 is TGCGCCAGCAGCCGCAAGGCGACAGCGCACGAGCAGTACTTC. V is TRBV4-1 and J is TRBJ2-7, with D tentatively TRBD1 (5 bases). V lost 4 bases to trimming and J lost 5 bases, with 15 bases between them. Looked up from germline, CDR1 is MGHRA and CDR2 is YSYEKL. The CDR3 is 14 amino acids.

This chain joins TRBV11-2 and TRBJ2-1; 8 bases align to TRBD2. The CDR3 has 14 amino acids. Germline lookup yields CDR1 SGHAT and CDR2 FQNNGV. V dropped 3 bases and J dropped 8; count of bases not matched to a gene: 6. Here the CDR3 reads CASSFRAGGDEQFF. CDR3 DNA: TGTGCCAGCAGCTTTAGGGCGGGAGGAGATGAGCAGTTCTTC.

The CDR3 nucleotides read TGCGCCAGCAGCACCGGGACTAGACGTTACAATGAGCAGTTCTTC. It is translated as CASSTGTRRYNEQFF. The chain is built from TRBV5-1 and TRBJ2-1; 8 bases map to TRBD2. The J segment lost 4 bases and the V segment lost 4 bases, leaving 7 bases of the junction unmatched. The CDR3 is 15 residues long. The V gene's germline CDR1 is SGHRS and CDR2 YFSETQ.

The rearrangement uses TRBV10-2 and TRBJ2-7; 7 nucleotides align to TRBD1. V lost 8 bases and J lost 5; bases outside the gene matches: 15. The CDR3 is 15 amino acids. Germline V gene lookup returns CDR1 WSHSY and CDR2 SAAADI. The CDR3 sequence: CASRKGGDRDHEQYF. The CDR3 nucleotides read TGCGCCAGCCGCAAGGGTGGTGACAGGGACCACGAGCAGTACTTC.

The chain couples TRBV4-1 to TRBJ2-7; D ambiguous. CDR1 and CDR2 (germline): MGHRA, YSYEKL. This CDR3 contains 13 residues. V was clipped by 9 bases and J by 1 base, with 13 bases between them. The DNA for the CDR3 is TGCGCCAGTTCCTTCGTAGTATCCTACGAGCAGTACTTC. Protein sequence: CASSFVVSYEQYF.

The chain carries TRBV7-2 and TRBJ1-5; TRBD1 might be the D (5 bases). The CDR3 totals 13 residues. CDR1 and CDR2 (germline): SGHTA, FQGNSA. The V and J ends lost 1 base and 4 bases respectively, with 5 bases between them. CDR3 coding DNA: TGTGCCAGCAGCTTAGACAGGAATCAGCCCCAGCATTTT. This gives the protein CASSLDRNQPQHF.

V is TRBV2 and J is TRBJ2-3; possible D gene TRBD2, 6 bases. Per the germline V gene, CDR1 is SNHLY and CDR2 is FYNNEI. The CDR3 runs to 13 residues. The V and J ends lost 8 bases and 2 bases respectively, with 11 bases between them. The DNA of the CDR3 is TGTGCCAGCTCCTGGGGGGACACAGATACGCAGTATTTT. This encodes CASSWGDTDTQYF.

The chain carries TRBV3-1 (or the pseudogene TRBV3-2) and TRBJ2-7, with D maybe TRBD1 (6 bases). V was clipped by 0 bases and J by 4 bases, with 13 bases between them. Germline assignment: CDR1 LGHDT and CDR2 YNNKEL (reference sequence). The CDR3 covers 15 residues. The CDR3 sequence: CASSQDQRGHYEQYV. The CDR3 bases are TGTGCCAGCAGCCAAGATCAACGGGGACATTACGAGCAGTACGTC.

This clone was picked up one time. The V and J genes are TRBV11-2 and TRBJ1-5, with D unclear. The CDR3 totals 13 residues. V shed 5 bases and J shed 4 bases, with 9 bases lying between them. From germline, CDR1 is SGHAT and CDR2 FQNNGV. CDR3: CASSRESNQPQHF. In nucleotides, the CDR3 is TGTGCCAGCAGCAGAGAGAGTAATCAGCCCCAGCATTTT.

Remarks on this clone: Germline is not matched at one junction end, which may reflect a read error. This chain connects TRBV6-5 to TRBJ2-1, with TRBD2 matching 8 bases. The CDR3 covers 12 residues. Germline V gene lookup returns CDR1 MNHEY and CDR2 SVGAGI. CDR3 protein: CASGKGRTSMLF. For the CDR3, the DNA is TGTGCCAGCGGGAAGGGAAGGACTAGCATGCTCTTC.

This chain joins TRBV24-1 and TRBJ2-2; D perhaps matches TRBD1 (6 bases). Trimming pared 6 bases from V and 3 bases from J, leaving 10 bases between. The CDR3 has 14 residues. Germline values: CDR1 KGHDR, CDR2 SFDVKD. The CDR3 region has the DNA TGTGCCACCAGTCCCAGGGGTTACACCGGGGAGCTGTTTTTT. Its protein product is CATSPRGYTGELFF.

The chain's CDR3 is CASSHGSSGSWFNEQFF. CDR3 nucleotide sequence: TGTGCCAGCAGCCACGGATCCAGCGGGAGTTGGTTCAATGAGCAGTTCTTC. V and J are TRBV3-1 (or the pseudogene TRBV3-2) and TRBJ2-1, with 8 bases identical to TRBD2. V trimming: 3 bases; J trimming: 6 bases; junction bases outside the gene matches: 13. CDR3 size: 17 residues. Germline CDR1 reads LGHDT; CDR2 reads YNNKEL (reference sequence).

This clone showed up just once. The gene calls are TRBV6-5 and TRBJ1-1; TRBD1 is a possible D gene (6 bases). This CDR3 is 11 amino acids long. V lost 4 bases and J 10 bases, leaving 10 bases between the germline ends. Germline V lookup: CDR1 MNHEY, CDR2 SVGAGI. CDR3 DNA: TGTGCCAGCAGTTCAGGGGAGCGAGCTTTCTTT. This translates into CASSSGERAFF.

This chain uses TRBV28 with TRBJ1-2, with 9 positions matching TRBD1. The CDR3 has 15 amino acids. V dropped 7 bases and J dropped 2; count of bases not matched to a gene: 8. Germline V gene sequence: CDR1 MDHEN, CDR2 SYDVKM. The CDR3 here is CASKLQGAKNYGYTF. For the CDR3, the DNA is TGTGCCAGCAAACTACAGGGGGCTAAAAACTATGGCTACACCTTC.

V is TRBV4-1 and J is TRBJ2-7; 9 nucleotides align to TRBD1. Germline CDR1 and CDR2: MGHRA and YSYEKL. This CDR3 is 18 amino acids long. Germline trimming cut 4 bases from V and 4 bases from J; bases unmatched to any gene: 17. The CDR3 DNA reads as TGCGCCAGCAGCCGAACGAGGGGAGCCGGGACAGGGAAATACGAGCAGTACTTC. It is translated as CASSRTRGAGTGKYEQYF.

The chain has TRBV5-1 and TRBJ1-5, with D maybe TRBD1 (5 bases). Trimming took 0 bases from V and 2 from J, leaving 6 bases between them. The CDR3 is 14 residues long. Germline-derived CDR1 and CDR2 are SGHRS and YFSETQ. CDR3 sequence (DNA): TGCGCCAGCAGCTTGGTAGGGGGCAATCAGCCCCAGCATTTT. Translation gives CASSLVGGNQPQHF.

The gene calls are TRBV7-9 and TRBJ1-1; D is ambiguous. Germline-derived CDR1 and CDR2 are SEHNR and FQNEAQ (reference sequence). CDR3 length equals 13 residues. Deletions cut 1 base from V and 1 base from J, with 4 bases between. The CDR3 here is CASSLGQNTEAFF. The CDR3 DNA is TGTGCCAGCAGCTTAGGACAGAACACTGAAGCTTTCTTT.

The chain uses TRBV11-2 and TRBJ1-3; weak D call: TRBD1 (5 bases). V was trimmed by 5 bases and J by 4 bases, leaving 15 bases between them. In germline, CDR1 is SGHAT, CDR2 FQNNGV. The CDR3 has 15 residues. The DNA of the CDR3 is TGTGCCAGCAGCCCTGCCGGGGGGATAGGAAACACCATATATTTT. Translation gives CASSPAGGIGNTIYF.

The V and J genes are TRBV18 and TRBJ1-1; TRBD1 agrees at 9 bases. CDR3 length: 14 amino acids. CDR1 and CDR2 (germline): KGHSH, LQKENI. With 2 bases clipped from V and 6 bases from J, the junction kept 4 bases outside the gene matches. This CDR3 reads CASSPTGGSPEAFF. In DNA, the CDR3 is TGTGCCAGCTCACCAACAGGGGGCTCTCCTGAAGCTTTCTTT.